A single sample is the source of the 30 T cell receptor beta chains below, sequenced in a study of blood T cell repertoires in COVID-19. Here immunoSEQ multiplex PCR was the method, and the copy in TCRdb shows in-frame clones only, minus some. The table records 20,000 to 25,000 clones, less than 85% of them present only once. The sequencing sample was made of peripheral blood. Receptor source: a man aged 55 to 70 with active COVID-19.

The CDR3: CASSSRQKYEQYF. For the CDR3, the DNA is TGTGCCAGCAGCTCCAGACAGAAATACGAGCAGTACTTC. The V gene is TRBV7-9, the J gene TRBJ2-7; tentative D call: TRBD1 (5 bases). Trimming shortened V by 4 bases and J by 4 bases, and 11 bases separated the two germline ends. The CDR3 contains 13 residues. CDR1 is SEHNR and CDR2 is FQNEAQ in the germline V gene (reference sequence).

The DNA of the CDR3 is TGCGCCAGCAGCCTAAGCGGGTCACCTTCCTACGAGCAGTACTTC. This gives the protein CASSLSGSPSYEQYF. The chain joins TRBV5-1 to TRBJ2-7; perhaps TRBD2 as D (6 bases). The germline V gene encodes CDR1 SGHRS and CDR2 YFSETQ. With 4 bases removed from V and 1 base from J, the gap between germline ends came to 15 bases. The CDR3 is 15 amino acids.

The table lists this clone with a few counts. The gene calls are TRBV2 and TRBJ2-3; TRBD1 agrees at 8 bases. This CDR3 contains 14 residues. V shed 7 bases and J 1 base; nucleotides not matched to a gene: 4. CDR1 and CDR2 from the germline V gene are SNHLY and FYNNEI. The CDR3 is CASIEGQGTDTQYF. The CDR3 nucleotides are TGTGCCAGCATAGAGGGACAGGGCACAGATACGCAGTATTTT.

The rearrangement links TRBV5-8 to TRBJ1-6, with D tentatively TRBD1 (6 bases). The V gene's germline CDR1 is SGHTS and CDR2 YDEGEE. V was clipped by 2 bases and J by 5 bases, with 11 bases between them. The CDR3 is 15 amino acids. The CDR3 DNA reads as TGTGCCAGCAGCTTCCGACAGGATAATAATTCACCCCTCCACTTT. Amino acid sequence: CASSFRQDNNSPLHF.

This clone was recorded a few times. The V gene is TRBV2, the J gene TRBJ1-2, with 8 bases lining up with TRBD1. The germline CDR1 and CDR2 sequences are SNHLY and FYNNEI. CDR3 length equals 13 residues. V lost 6 bases, J lost 4 bases, and 4 bases stayed unmatched. CDR3 in DNA: TGTGCCAGCAGGGACAGGGCATCCTATGGCTACACCTTC. It encodes CASRDRASYGYTF. The variable domain in full, with the rest retrieved from reference TRBV2 and TRBJ1-2, is EPEVTQTPSHQVTQMGQEVILRCVPISNHLYFYWYRQILGQKVEFLVSFYNNEISEKSEIFDDQFSVERPDGSNFTLKIRSTKLEDSAMYFCASRDRASYGYTFGSGTRLTVV.

The rearrangement links TRBV6-5 to TRBJ1-3; TRBD1 aligns across 10 bases. V shed 0 bases and J 4 bases; nucleotides not matched to a gene: 0. The germline gives CDR1 MNHEY, CDR2 SVGAGI. The CDR3 has 15 amino acids. The CDR3 protein is CASSYSDRGGNTIYF. The CDR3 DNA follows: TGTGCCAGCAGTTACTCGGACAGGGGGGGAAACACCATATATTTT.

The J gene is TRBJ1-2, the V gene TRBV18, with TRBD1 identical over 11 bases. V dropped 2 bases and J dropped 7; count of bases not matched to a gene: 3. The CDR3 covers 14 residues. Per the germline V gene, CDR1 is KGHSH and CDR2 is LQKENI. The CDR3 bases are TGTGCCAGCTCACCAACCGGGACAGGGGGTGGCTACACCTTC. Amino acid sequence: CASSPTGTGGGYTF.

The chain employs TRBV18 and TRBJ2-7; TRBD1 is a possible D gene (6 bases). The length of the CDR3 is 16 residues. Germline CDR1 is KGHSH and CDR2 is LQKENI. Trimming removed 6 bases from V and 0 bases from J, with 18 bases in between. Written as DNA, the CDR3 is TGTGCCAGCTCGCTAAGGGGTGGACAGAGCTCCTACGAGCAGTACTTC. Translating it yields CASSLRGGQSSYEQYF.

There are a few counts of this clone. The CDR3, as DNA: TGTGCCAGCAGCCCAACGTCAGAGGTTGGGAGGGGCAAAAACATTCAGTACTTC. Its translation: CASSPTSEVGRGKNIQYF. This rearrangement joins TRBV7-9 to TRBJ2-4; 7 bases are shared with TRBD2. The CDR3 length is 18 residues. V dropped 5 bases and J dropped 3; count of bases not matched to a gene: 16. Germline V gene sequence: CDR1 SEHNR, CDR2 FQNEAQ (reference sequence).

CDR3 sequence (DNA): TGCGCCAGCAGAAGGGACAGCTATGGCTACACCTTC. Translating gives CASRRDSYGYTF. The V call is TRBV10-2, the J call TRBJ1-2; 7 positions agree with TRBD1. The CDR3 contains 12 residues. The germline V gene encodes CDR1 WSHSY and CDR2 SAAADI. Losses at the gene ends were 6 bases for V and 4 bases for J; bases not matched to a gene: 2.

The chain uses TRBV7-6 and TRBJ2-1; 7 bases match TRBD1. Germline loops: CDR1 SGHVS, CDR2 FNYEAQ. The CDR3 is 15 amino acids. The J segment lost 4 bases and the V segment lost 0 bases, leaving 3 bases of the junction unmatched. Here the CDR3 DNA reads TGTGCCAGCAGCTTAGCGACAGGGTTATACAATGAGCAGTTCTTC. It yields the protein CASSLATGLYNEQFF.

V gene TRBV6-5 combines with J gene TRBJ1-5; D possibly corresponds to TRBD1 (6 bases). CDR1 and CDR2 from the germline V gene are MNHEY and SVGAGI. The ends were cut back, 7 bases at V and 5 bases at J, with 15 bases in the middle. This CDR3 is 14 amino acids long. The CDR3 is CASMDRELHQPQHF. The CDR3 DNA reads as TGTGCCAGCATGGACAGAGAACTTCATCAGCCCCAGCATTTT.

This clone appeared once. The chain couples TRBV19 to TRBJ1-3; 7 bases map to TRBD1. CDR1 is LNHDA, CDR2 SQIVND, per germline (reference sequence). J lost 0 bases, V lost 4 bases, and 3 bases had no gene match. The length of the CDR3 is 15 residues. The CDR3 reads CASSTGGSSGNTIYF. DNA of the CDR3: TGTGCCAGTAGTACAGGGGGAAGCTCTGGAAACACCATATATTTT.

V usage is TRBV24-1 and J usage is TRBJ2-7; 7 positions match TRBD1. This CDR3 comprises 14 residues. V shed 4 bases and J 4 bases; nucleotides not matched to a gene: 6. Per the germline V gene, CDR1 is KGHDR and CDR2 is SFDVKD. The CDR3 spells CATSESGQRYEQYF. In DNA form, the CDR3 reads TGTGCCACCAGTGAATCGGGACAGAGGTACGAGCAGTACTTC.

The J gene is TRBJ2-7, the V gene TRBV19; perhaps TRBD2 as D (7 bases). V was trimmed by 5 bases and J by 3 bases, leaving 20 bases between them. The CDR3 is made up of 16 amino acids. Germline V gene lookup returns CDR1 LNHDA and CDR2 SQIVND (reference sequence). The CDR3 region is CASSPFGGREIYEQYF. The DNA of the CDR3 is TGTGCCAGTAGTCCGTTCGGGGGGCGGGAGATCTACGAGCAGTACTTC.

This chain joins TRBV10-3 and TRBJ1-5, with D unclear. CDR1 ENHRY and CDR2 SYGVKD come from the germline V gene. The CDR3 is 15 amino acids. The germline V and J ends were trimmed by 1 base and 0 bases, with 7 bases remaining between them. Here the CDR3 reads CAISEWQASNQPQHF. For the CDR3, the DNA is TGTGCCATCAGTGAGTGGCAGGCTAGCAATCAGCCCCAGCATTTT.

This chain joins TRBV6-6 and TRBJ1-4; 11 bases line up with TRBD1. The CDR3 runs 15 residues. The V gene end was trimmed by 5 bases and the J gene end by 8 bases; junction bases not matched to a gene: 7. Per germline, CDR1 MNHNY and CDR2 SVGAGI (reference sequence). The CDR3 here is CASSRSGTGGEKLFF. The CDR3 DNA reads as TGTGCCAGCAGTCGATCCGGGACAGGGGGGGAAAAACTGTTTTTT.

CDR3 residues: CSVDAGGGYGYTF. In DNA, the CDR3 is TGCAGCGTTGACGCGGGGGGCGGCTATGGCTACACCTTC. V is TRBV29-1 and J is TRBJ1-2, with D maybe TRBD1 (6 bases). Trimming took 3 bases from V and 4 from J, leaving 12 bases between them. CDR1 is SQVTM and CDR2 is ANQGSEA in the germline V gene. CDR3 length: 13 residues.

The chain couples TRBV29-1 to TRBJ2-7; 11 positions match TRBD2. The CDR3 length is 14 residues. J gave up 4 bases and V 4 bases, and 6 bases lay outside the gene matches. Germline V CDR1 and CDR2: SQVTM, ANQGSEA. The CDR3 region is CSVAPGTSGYEQYF. CDR3 nucleotides: TGCAGCGTTGCACCCGGGACTAGCGGTTACGAGCAGTACTTC.

The chain is built from TRBV4-1 and TRBJ2-1; 7 bases fit TRBD2. Per germline, CDR1 MGHRA and CDR2 YSYEKL. The trim removed 0 bases at V and 0 bases at J, leaving 5 bases unmatched. The CDR3 is made up of 17 amino acids. CDR3 amino acids: CASSQDRSSGSYNEQFF. For the CDR3, the DNA is TGCGCCAGCAGCCAAGATCGTTCTAGCGGCTCCTACAATGAGCAGTTCTTC.

The gene calls are TRBV30 and TRBJ2-7; weak D call: TRBD2 (6 bases). The CDR3 spans 13 residues. The V end lost 2 bases, the J end lost 2 bases, and 10 bases lay between the germline ends. The germline V gene has CDR1 GTSNPN and CDR2 SVGIG (reference sequence). The CDR3 DNA reads as TGTGCCTGGAGTCCCGGGAGCGCCTACGAGCAGTACTTC. Translation: CAWSPGSAYEQYF.

J is TRBJ2-7 and V is TRBV28; 9 bases map to TRBD1. Germline trimming cut 6 bases from V and 4 bases from J; bases unmatched to any gene: 7. Germline V CDR1 and CDR2: MDHEN, SYDVKM. The length of the CDR3 is 14 residues. The DNA of the CDR3 is TGTGCCAGCAGCCCCACAGGGGGCGGTTACGAGCAGTACTTC. This gives the protein CASSPTGGGYEQYF.

The rearrangement uses TRBV7-9 and TRBJ1-1, with a weak D call TRBD1 (5 bases). V was pared by 1 base and J by 7 bases, with 13 bases between. Germline assignment: CDR1 SEHNR and CDR2 FQNEAQ (reference sequence). The CDR3 consists of 14 residues. The CDR3 sequence: CASSLVRGRNEAFF. The DNA for the CDR3 is TGTGCCAGCAGCTTAGTAAGGGGAAGGAATGAAGCTTTCTTT.

The chain uses TRBV18 and TRBJ2-7; tentative D call: TRBD1 (6 bases). Trimming left V 3 bases short and J 2 bases short, with 11 bases between. Germline V gene data show CDR1 as KGHSH and CDR2 as LQKENI. There are 14 residues in the CDR3. The CDR3, as DNA: TGTGCCAGCTCACCCGCTCGGACAGCCTACGAGCAGTACTTC. Translating it yields CASSPARTAYEQYF.

The CDR3 spells CASSREGRNTEAFF. The CDR3 DNA reads as TGTGCCAGTAGTCGTGAGGGAAGGAACACTGAAGCTTTCTTT. The genes are TRBV19 and TRBJ1-1; D gene unclear. The CDR3 has 14 residues. Germline CDR1 and CDR2: LNHDA and SQIVND (reference sequence). With 5 bases removed from V and 1 base from J, the gap between germline ends came to 11 bases. The whole variable domain, filled in from reference TRBV19 and TRBJ1-1, reads DGGITQSPKYLFRKEGQNVTLSCEQNLNHDAMYWYRQDPGQGLRLIYYSQIVNDFQKGDIAEGYSVSREKKESFPLTVTSAQKNPTAFYLCASSREGRNTEAFFGQGTRLTVV.

The chain employs TRBV6-5 and TRBJ2-1, with 7 bases fitting TRBD1. Per germline, CDR1 MNHEY and CDR2 SVGAGI. V was pared by 4 bases and J by 6 bases, with 12 bases of the junction left unmatched. The CDR3 covers 16 residues. The CDR3 loop is CASSFTGASSPNEQFF. The CDR3 DNA reads as TGTGCCAGCAGTTTTACAGGGGCGTCCAGCCCCAATGAGCAGTTCTTC.

The table lists this clone with a few counts. The chain employs TRBV19 and TRBJ2-5; TRBD2 aligns across 7 bases. Germline V gene sequence: CDR1 LNHDA, CDR2 SQIVND (reference sequence). The J segment lost 1 base and the V segment lost 2 bases, leaving 4 bases of the junction unmatched. The CDR3 has 15 amino acids. DNA of the CDR3: TGTGCCAGTAGTATAACGCTAGCGGCCCAAGAGACCCAGTACTTC. Translation: CASSITLAAQETQYF.

The CDR3 region has the DNA TGTGCCTGGAGTGTGAGACAGGGAAAATATGGCTACACCTTC. It translates to CAWSVRQGKYGYTF. J is TRBJ1-2 and V is TRBV30; 7 nucleotides agree with TRBD1. The J segment lost 5 bases and the V segment lost 0 bases, leaving 6 bases of the junction unmatched. Germline V CDR1 and CDR2: GTSNPN, SVGIG (reference sequence). This CDR3 comprises 14 residues. The whole variable domain, filled in from reference TRBV30 and TRBJ1-2, reads SQTIHQWPATLVQPVGSPLSLECTVEGTSNPNLYWYRQAAGRGLQLLFYSVGIGQISSEVPQNLSASRPQDRQFILSSKKLLLSDSGFYLCAWSVRQGKYGYTFGSGTRLTVV.

The gene calls are TRBV27 and TRBJ1-5; D unclear. Between the trimmed V and J ends, which lost 3 bases and 4 bases, there was a span of 4 bases. The CDR3 has 12 residues. Germline-derived CDR1 and CDR2 are MNHEY and SMNVEV (reference sequence). As DNA, the CDR3 is TGTGCCAGCAGTTTCAGAAATCAGCCCCAGCATTTT. As protein: CASSFRNQPQHF.

The chain joins TRBV19 to TRBJ2-7, with D perhaps matching TRBD1 (6 bases). Germline V CDR1 and CDR2: LNHDA, SQIVND (reference sequence). Deletions cut 0 bases from V and 7 bases from J, with 22 bases between. The CDR3 is made up of 17 amino acids. CDR3 sequence (DNA): TGTGCCAGTAGTATAGACGCACAGGGTGTAAGTCGTGGGGAGCAGTACTTC. Its translation is CASSIDAQGVSRGEQYF. Full variable domain (missing parts from reference TRBV19 and TRBJ2-7): DGGITQSPKYLFRKEGQNVTLSCEQNLNHDAMYWYRQDPGQGLRLIYYSQIVNDFQKGDIAEGYSVSREKKESFPLTVTSAQKNPTAFYLCASSIDAQGVSRGEQYFGPGTRLTVT.